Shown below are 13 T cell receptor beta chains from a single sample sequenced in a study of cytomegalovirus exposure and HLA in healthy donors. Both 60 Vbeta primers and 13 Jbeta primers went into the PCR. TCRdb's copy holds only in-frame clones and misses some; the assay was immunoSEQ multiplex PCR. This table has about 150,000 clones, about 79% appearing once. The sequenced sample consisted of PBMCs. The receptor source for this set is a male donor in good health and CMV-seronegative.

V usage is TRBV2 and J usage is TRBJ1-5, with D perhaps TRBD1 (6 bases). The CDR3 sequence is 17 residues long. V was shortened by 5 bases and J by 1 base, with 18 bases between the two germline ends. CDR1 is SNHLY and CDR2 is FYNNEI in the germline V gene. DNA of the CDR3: TGTGCCAGCAGTAATAGGAGACAGGTCCTCAGCAATCAGCCCCAGCATTTT. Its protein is CASSNRRQVLSNQPQHF.

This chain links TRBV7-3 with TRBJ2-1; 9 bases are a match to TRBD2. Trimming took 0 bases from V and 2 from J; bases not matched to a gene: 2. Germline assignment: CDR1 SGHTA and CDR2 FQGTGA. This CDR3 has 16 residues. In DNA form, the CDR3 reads TGTGCCAGCAGCTTAACGCCTAGCGGGACCTACAATGAGCAGTTCTTC. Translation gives CASSLTPSGTYNEQFF.

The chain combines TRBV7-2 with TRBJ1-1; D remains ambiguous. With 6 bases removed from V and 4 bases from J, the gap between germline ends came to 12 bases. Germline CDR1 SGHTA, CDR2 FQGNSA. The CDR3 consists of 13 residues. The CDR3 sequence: CASRPVPGTEAFF. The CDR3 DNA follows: TGTGCCAGCAGACCAGTCCCGGGCACTGAAGCTTTCTTT.

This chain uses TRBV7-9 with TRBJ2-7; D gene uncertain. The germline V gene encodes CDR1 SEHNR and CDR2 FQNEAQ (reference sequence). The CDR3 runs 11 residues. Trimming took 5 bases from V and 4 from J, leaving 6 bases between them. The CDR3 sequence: CASSPQYEQYF. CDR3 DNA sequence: TGTGCCAGCAGCCCCCAGTACGAGCAGTACTTC.

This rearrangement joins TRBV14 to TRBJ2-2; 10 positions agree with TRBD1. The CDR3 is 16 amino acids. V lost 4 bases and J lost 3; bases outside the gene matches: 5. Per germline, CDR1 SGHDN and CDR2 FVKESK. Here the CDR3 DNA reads TGTGCCAGCAGCCCGGACAGGGGGATGTACACCGGGGAGCTGTTTTTT. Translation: CASSPDRGMYTGELFF.

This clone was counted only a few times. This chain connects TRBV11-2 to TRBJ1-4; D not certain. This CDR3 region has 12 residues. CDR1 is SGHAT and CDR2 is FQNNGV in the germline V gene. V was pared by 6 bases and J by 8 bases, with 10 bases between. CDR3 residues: CASRSVEEKLFF. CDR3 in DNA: TGTGCCAGCAGGTCGGTTGAGGAAAAACTGTTTTTT.

CDR3 nucleotides: TGTGCCAGCAGCGTGGGACAGGGGGGCTATGGCTACACCTTC. As protein: CASSVGQGGYGYTF. The rearrangement uses TRBV7-2 and TRBJ1-2, with TRBD1 identical over 11 bases. Germline CDR1 reads SGHTA; CDR2 reads FQGNSA. After removal of 5 bases from V and 4 bases from J, the junction contained 3 bases not matched to a gene. The CDR3 consists of 14 residues. Variable domain in full (rest from reference TRBV7-2 and TRBJ1-2): GAGVSQSPSNKVTEKGKDVELRCDPISGHTALYWYRQSLGQGLEFLIYFQGNSAPDKSGLPSDRFSAERTGGSVSTLTIQRTQQEDSAVYLCASSVGQGGYGYTFGSGTRLTVV.

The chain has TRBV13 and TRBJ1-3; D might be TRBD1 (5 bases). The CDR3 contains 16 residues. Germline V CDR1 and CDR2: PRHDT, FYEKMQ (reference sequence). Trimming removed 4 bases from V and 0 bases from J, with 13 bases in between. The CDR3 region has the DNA TGTGCCAGCAGCTACCCCGACAGCTTCTCTGGAAACACCATATATTTT. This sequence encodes CASSYPDSFSGNTIYF.

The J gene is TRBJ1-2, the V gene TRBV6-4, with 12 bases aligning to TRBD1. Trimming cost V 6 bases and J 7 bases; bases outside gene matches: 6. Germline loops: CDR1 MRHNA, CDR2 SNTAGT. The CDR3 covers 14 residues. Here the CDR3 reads CASSRGQGAGGYTF. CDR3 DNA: TGTGCCAGCAGCCGGGGACAGGGGGCAGGTGGCTACACCTTC.

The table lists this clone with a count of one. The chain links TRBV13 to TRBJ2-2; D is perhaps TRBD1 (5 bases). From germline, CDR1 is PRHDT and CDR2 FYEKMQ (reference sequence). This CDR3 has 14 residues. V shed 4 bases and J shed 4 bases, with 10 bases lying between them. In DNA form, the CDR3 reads TGTGCCAGCAGCTCGGCAGGGTCCACCGGGGAGCTGTTTTTT. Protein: CASSSAGSTGELFF.

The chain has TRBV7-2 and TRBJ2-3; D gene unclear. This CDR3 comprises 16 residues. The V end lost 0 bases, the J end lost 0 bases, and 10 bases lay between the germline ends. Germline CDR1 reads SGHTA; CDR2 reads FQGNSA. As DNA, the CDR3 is TGTGCCAGCAGCTTAGCTCTCGCTAGTAGCACAGATACGCAGTATTTT. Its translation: CASSLALASSTDTQYF.

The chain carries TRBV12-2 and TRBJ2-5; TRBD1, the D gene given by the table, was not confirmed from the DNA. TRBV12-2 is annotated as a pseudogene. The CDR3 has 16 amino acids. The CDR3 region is CASRLGRQGGMETQYF. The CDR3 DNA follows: TGTGCAAGTCGCTTAGGTAGACAGGGTGGGATGGAGACCCAGTACTTC.

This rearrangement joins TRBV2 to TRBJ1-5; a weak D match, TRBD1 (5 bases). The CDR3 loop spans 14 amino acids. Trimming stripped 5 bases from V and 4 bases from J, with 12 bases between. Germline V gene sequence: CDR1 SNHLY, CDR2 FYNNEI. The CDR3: CASSPRQPNQPQHF. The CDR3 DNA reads TGTGCCAGCAGTCCTCGACAGCCTAATCAGCCCCAGCATTTT.